These T cell receptor beta chains were read from a single sample in a study of T-cell memory formation after mild COVID-19. TCRdb re-analysed the 5' RACE reads in MiXCR, keeping a single row per CDR3 protein. The sample includes 150,000 to 200,000 distinct CDR3 sequences, less than 40% of them seen just once. Sequences were obtained from PBMCs or a T cell subset sorted from them (not recorded which). Receptor source: an adult woman who had mild COVID-19 (a few samples of this study predate the infection). Cell type and time point are not known. CDR3s include the opening cysteine and the closing phenylalanine or tryptophan. Each record gives: clone size, J gene, V gene, D gene, CDR3 protein, CDR3 DNA. D genes are given only for firm matches. Expanded clones are given a class, and other clones once, few, many or no size at all.

size: .; J: TRBJ1-1; V: TRBV6-5; D: TRBD1; CDR3: CATGQGKVTEAFF; DNA: TGTGCCACAGGACAGGGTAAAGTCACTGAAGCTTTCTTT
size: .; J: TRBJ1-1; V: TRBV6-1; D: .; CDR3: CASSTDLNTEAFF; DNA: TGTGCCAGCAGTACCGACCTTAACACTGAAGCTTTCTTT
size: many; J: TRBJ1-1; V: TRBV10-3; D: .; CDR3: CAISENGANTEAFF; DNA: TGTGCCATCAGTGAGAATGGGGCGAACACTGAAGCTTTCTTT
size: .; J: TRBJ2-1; V: TRBV20-1; D: TRBD2; CDR3: CSARARDYLTFGFF; DNA: TGCAGTGCTAGAGCCCGGGACTACCTAACGTTTGGGTTCTTC
size: .; J: TRBJ2-1; V: TRBV20-1; D: .; CDR3: CSARAPKHVARPYNEQFF; DNA: TGCAGTGCTAGAGCCCCCAAACACGTAGCGCGACCCTACAATGAGCAGTTCTTC
size: .; J: TRBJ2-3; V: TRBV7-8; D: TRBD2; CDR3: CASSLDFAGGSDTQYF; DNA: TGTGCCAGCAGCTTAGATTTCGCGGGGGGGTCAGATACGCAGTATTTT
size: .; J: TRBJ1-6; V: TRBV6-5; D: TRBD1; CDR3: CASSLRGQGAFAYNSPLHF; DNA: TGTGCCAGCAGCCTCCGAGGACAGGGGGCGTTCGCCTATAATTCACCCCTCCACTTT
size: .; J: TRBJ2-1; V: TRBV7-6; D: TRBD2; CDR3: CASSLAVPSGSYEQFF; DNA: TGTGCCAGCAGCTTAGCGGTGCCTAGCGGGAGTTATGAGCAGTTCTTC
size: once; J: TRBJ1-5; V: TRBV3-1; D: .; CDR3: CASSQSAGVNQPQHF; DNA: TGTGCCAGCAGCCAATCGGCAGGGGTAAATCAGCCCCAGCATTTT
size: few; J: TRBJ1-2; V: TRBV6-1; D: .; CDR3: CASSEAIEVGYTF; DNA: TGTGCCAGCAGTGAAGCAATCGAGGTCGGCTACACCTTC
size: few; J: TRBJ2-7; V: TRBV7-3; D: .; CDR3: CASSLTVGQSYEQYF; DNA: TGTGCCAGCAGCTTAACTGTAGGGCAGTCCTACGAGCAGTACTTC
size: few; J: TRBJ2-7; V: TRBV7-9; D: TRBD2; CDR3: CASSSSGRANEQYF; DNA: TGTGCCAGCAGCTCTAGCGGGAGGGCGAACGAGCAGTACTTC
size: many; J: TRBJ2-7; V: TRBV4-1; D: .; CDR3: CASSQDPQGPYEQYF; DNA: TGCGCCAGCAGCCAAGATCCCCAGGGACCCTACGAGCAGTACTTC
size: many; J: TRBJ1-2; V: TRBV29-1; D: .; CDR3: CSVTATGPYGYTF; DNA: TGCAGCGTTACGGCTACCGGTCCCTATGGCTACACCTTC
size: .; J: TRBJ2-2; V: TRBV12-3/TRBV12-4; D: .; CDR3: CASSSVRTGELFF; DNA: TGTGCCAGCAGTTCCGTGAGGACCGGGGAGCTGTTTTTT
size: many; J: TRBJ2-7; V: TRBV5-1; D: .; CDR3: CASSRRDWDSYEQYF; DNA: TGCGCCAGCAGCCGTCGGGACTGGGACTCCTACGAGCAGTACTTC
size: .; J: TRBJ2-3; V: TRBV9; D: .; CDR3: CASSPRRDAPALQYF; DNA: TGTGCCAGCAGCCCTCGCCGGGACGCCCCAGCATTGCAGTATTTT
size: .; J: TRBJ2-1; V: TRBV27; D: .; CDR3: CASSLLGTHNEQFF; DNA: TGTGCCAGCAGTTTATTAGGGACTCACAATGAGCAGTTCTTC
size: few; J: TRBJ2-3; V: TRBV25-1; D: TRBD2; CDR3: CASSELAGATDTQYF; DNA: TGTGCCAGCAGTGAACTAGCGGGAGCCACAGATACGCAGTATTTT
size: few; J: TRBJ2-3; V: TRBV6-5; D: .; CDR3: CASSYRGTTDTQYF; DNA: TGTGCCAGCAGTTACCGGGGTACGACAGATACGCAGTATTTT
size: .; J: TRBJ2-7; V: TRBV4-1; D: TRBD2; CDR3: CASSQRGSSYEQYF; DNA: TGCGCCAGCAGCCAGCGGGGGTCCTCCTACGAGCAGTACTTC
size: .; J: TRBJ2-1; V: TRBV24-1; D: .; CDR3: CATSDWDGHNEQFF; DNA: TGTGCCACCAGTGATTGGGACGGCCACAATGAGCAGTTCTTC
size: .; J: TRBJ2-7; V: TRBV11-2; D: TRBD2; CDR3: CASSSPPGAGTYEQYF; DNA: TGTGCCAGCAGCTCCCCCCCCGGAGCGGGGACCTACGAGCAGTACTTC
size: .; J: TRBJ2-7; V: TRBV12-3/TRBV12-4; D: TRBD1; CDR3: CASSTGQGGQYF; DNA: TGTGCCAGCAGTACAGGACAGGGCGGGCAGTACTTC
size: few; J: TRBJ1-3; V: TRBV9; D: .; CDR3: CASSVDSLSGNTIYF; DNA: TGTGCCAGCAGCGTAGACAGTCTCTCTGGAAACACCATATATTTT
size: .; J: TRBJ2-6; V: TRBV6-5; D: .; CDR3: CASLTGPALSSGANVLTF; DNA: TGTGCCAGCTTAACGGGACCGGCTTTATCCTCTGGGGCCAACGTCCTGACTTTC
size: .; J: TRBJ2-1; V: TRBV19; D: .; CDR3: CASSIWGDPSYNEQFF; DNA: TGTGCCAGTAGTATATGGGGCGACCCCTCCTACAATGAGCAGTTCTTC
size: .; J: TRBJ1-1; V: TRBV6-6; D: TRBD1; CDR3: CASTMGQGGPEAFF; DNA: TGTGCCAGCACCATGGGACAGGGGGGCCCTGAAGCTTTCTTT
size: .; J: TRBJ1-1; V: TRBV7-6; D: .; CDR3: CASSSGTREAFF; DNA: TGTGCCAGCAGTTCCGGGACGAGAGAAGCTTTCTTT
size: .; J: TRBJ2-2; V: TRBV9; D: .; CDR3: CASSHGGTGELFF; DNA: TGTGCCAGCAGCCACGGAGGGACAGGGGAGCTGTTTTTT
size: few; J: TRBJ2-3; V: TRBV4-1; D: TRBD2; CDR3: CASSLDKRGQLTDTQYF; DNA: TGCGCCAGCAGCCTCGACAAGCGGGGCCAACTCACAGATACGCAGTATTTT
size: few; J: TRBJ1-2; V: TRBV12-3/TRBV12-4; D: TRBD1; CDR3: CASSLSTGARGGYTF; DNA: TGTGCCAGCAGTTTAAGTACAGGGGCAAGAGGAGGCTACACCTTC
size: few; J: TRBJ1-1; V: TRBV24-1; D: TRBD1; CDR3: CATRLGQGSEAFF; DNA: TGTGCCACGAGACTAGGACAGGGTTCTGAAGCTTTCTTT
size: few; J: TRBJ2-1; V: TRBV12-3/TRBV12-4; D: .; CDR3: CASSLSIRSPDEQFF; DNA: TGTGCCAGCAGTTTAAGTATCAGGAGCCCAGATGAGCAGTTCTTC
size: .; J: TRBJ2-7; V: TRBV4-1; D: .; CDR3: CASSQGGREVRKYF; DNA: TGCGCCAGCAGCCAAGGGGGCAGGGAGGTACGGAAGTACTTC
size: few; J: TRBJ2-3; V: TRBV7-3; D: .; CDR3: CASSAGRTDTQYF; DNA: TGTGCCAGCAGCGCGGGCCGCACAGATACGCAGTATTTT
size: .; J: TRBJ1-1; V: TRBV30; D: .; CDR3: CAWERTGIPTEAFF; DNA: TGTGCCTGGGAGAGAACAGGGATCCCGACTGAAGCTTTCTTT
size: few; J: TRBJ2-1; V: TRBV18; D: TRBD2; CDR3: CASSPRLASSYNEQFF; DNA: TGTGCCAGCTCACCACGACTAGCGAGCTCCTACAATGAGCAGTTCTTC
size: .; J: TRBJ2-1; V: TRBV24-1; D: TRBD1; CDR3: CATSDPTGGGYNEQFF; DNA: TGTGCCACCAGTGACCCCACAGGGGGCGGCTACAATGAGCAGTTCTTC
size: few; J: TRBJ2-7; V: TRBV24-1; D: .; CDR3: CATSDTSYEQYF; DNA: TGTGCCACCAGTGATACCTCCTACGAGCAGTACTTC
size: few; J: TRBJ1-3; V: TRBV15; D: .; CDR3: CATSRDIPGNTIYF; DNA: TGTGCCACCAGCAGAGATATCCCTGGAAACACCATATATTTT
size: .; J: TRBJ1-1; V: TRBV5-1; D: .; CDR3: CASYGGVVDTEAFF; DNA: TGCGCCAGCTACGGAGGGGTGGTAGACACTGAAGCTTTCTTT
size: many; J: TRBJ2-1; V: TRBV6-2/TRBV6-3; D: .; CDR3: CASSLQHTYNEQFF; DNA: TGTGCCAGCAGCCTACAGCATACCTACAATGAGCAGTTCTTC